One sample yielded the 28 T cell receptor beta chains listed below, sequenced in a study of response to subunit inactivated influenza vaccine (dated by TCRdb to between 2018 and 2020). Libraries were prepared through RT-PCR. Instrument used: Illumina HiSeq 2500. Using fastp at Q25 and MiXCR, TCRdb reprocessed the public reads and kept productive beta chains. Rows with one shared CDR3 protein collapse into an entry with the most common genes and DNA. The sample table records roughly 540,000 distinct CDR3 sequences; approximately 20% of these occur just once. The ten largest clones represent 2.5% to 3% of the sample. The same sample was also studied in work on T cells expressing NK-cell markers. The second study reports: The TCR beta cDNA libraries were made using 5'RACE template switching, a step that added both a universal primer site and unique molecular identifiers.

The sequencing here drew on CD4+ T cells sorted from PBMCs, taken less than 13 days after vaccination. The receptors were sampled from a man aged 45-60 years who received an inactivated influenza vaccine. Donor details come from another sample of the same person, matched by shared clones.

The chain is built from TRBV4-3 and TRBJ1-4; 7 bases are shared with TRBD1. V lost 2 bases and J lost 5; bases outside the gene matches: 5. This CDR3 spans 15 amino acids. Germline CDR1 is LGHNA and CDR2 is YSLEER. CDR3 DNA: TGCGCCAGCAGCCAAAGACAGGGAAGAAATGAAAAACTGTTTTTT. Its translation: CASSQRQGRNEKLFF.

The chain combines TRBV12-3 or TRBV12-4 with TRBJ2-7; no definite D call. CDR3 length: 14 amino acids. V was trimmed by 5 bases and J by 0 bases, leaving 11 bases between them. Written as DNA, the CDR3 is TGTGCCAGCAGTACCATGGTAACCTCCTACGAGCAGTACTTC. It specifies CASSTMVTSYEQYF.

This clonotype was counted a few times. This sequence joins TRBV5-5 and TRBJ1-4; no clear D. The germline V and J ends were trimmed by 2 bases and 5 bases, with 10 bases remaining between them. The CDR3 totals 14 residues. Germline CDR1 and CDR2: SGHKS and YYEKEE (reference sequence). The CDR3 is CASSFLGENEKLFF. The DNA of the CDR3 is TGTGCCAGCAGCTTTTTGGGAGAAAATGAAAAACTGTTTTTT.

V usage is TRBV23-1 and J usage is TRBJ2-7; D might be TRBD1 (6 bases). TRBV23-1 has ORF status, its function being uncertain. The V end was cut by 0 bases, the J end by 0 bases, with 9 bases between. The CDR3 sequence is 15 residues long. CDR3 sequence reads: CASSQSWDNSYEQYF. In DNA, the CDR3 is TGCGCCAGCAGTCAATCATGGGACAACTCCTACGAGCAGTACTTC.

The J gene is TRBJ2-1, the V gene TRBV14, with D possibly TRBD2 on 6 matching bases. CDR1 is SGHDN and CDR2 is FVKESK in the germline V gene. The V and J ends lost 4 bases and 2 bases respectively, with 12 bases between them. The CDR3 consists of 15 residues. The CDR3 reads CASSPWGVPYNEQFF. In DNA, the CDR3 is TGTGCCAGCAGCCCCTGGGGGGTACCCTACAATGAGCAGTTCTTC.

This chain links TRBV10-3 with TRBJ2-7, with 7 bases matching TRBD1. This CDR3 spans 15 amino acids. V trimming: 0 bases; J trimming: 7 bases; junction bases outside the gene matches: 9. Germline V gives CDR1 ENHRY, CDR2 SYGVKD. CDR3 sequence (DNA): TGTGCCATCAGTGAGTCCGGTAAGGGGGCTAGAGAGCAGTACTTC. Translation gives CAISESGKGAREQYF.

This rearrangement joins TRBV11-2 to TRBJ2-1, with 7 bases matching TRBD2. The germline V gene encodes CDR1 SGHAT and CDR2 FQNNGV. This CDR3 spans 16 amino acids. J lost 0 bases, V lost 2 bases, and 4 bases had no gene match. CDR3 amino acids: CASSLRIAGSYNEQFF. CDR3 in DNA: TGTGCCAGCAGCTTACGAATAGCGGGCTCCTACAATGAGCAGTTCTTC.

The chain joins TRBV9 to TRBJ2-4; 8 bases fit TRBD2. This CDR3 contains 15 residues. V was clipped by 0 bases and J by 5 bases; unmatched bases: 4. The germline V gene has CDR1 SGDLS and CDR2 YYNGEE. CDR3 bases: TGTGCCAGCAGCGTAGATGTCGGGAGGGAAAACATTCAGTACTTC. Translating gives CASSVDVGRENIQYF.

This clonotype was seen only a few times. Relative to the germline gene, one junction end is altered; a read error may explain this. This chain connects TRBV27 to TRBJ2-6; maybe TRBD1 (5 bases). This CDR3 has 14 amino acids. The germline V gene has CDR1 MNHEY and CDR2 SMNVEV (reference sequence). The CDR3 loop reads CASSPPAGANLLTF. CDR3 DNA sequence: TGTGCCAGCAGCCCGCCGGCTGGGGCCAACCTCCTGACTTTC. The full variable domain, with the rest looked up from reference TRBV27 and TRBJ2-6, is EAQVTQNPRYLITVTGKKLTVTCSQNMNHEYMSWYRQDPGLGLRQIYYSMNVEVTDKGDVPEGYKVSRKEKRNFPLILESPSPNQTSLYFCASSPPAGANLLTFGAGSRLTVL.

The CDR3 DNA reads TGTGCCAGCAGCTGGCCGGGACAGAAAGACGGTGGGGCTGAAGCTTTCTTT. This gives the protein CASSWPGQKDGGAEAFF. The J gene is TRBJ1-1, the V gene TRBV7-6; 7 bases fit TRBD1. The CDR3 extends over 17 amino acids. Germline V gene lookup returns CDR1 SGHVS and CDR2 FNYEAQ. V dropped 4 bases and J dropped 6; count of bases not matched to a gene: 17.

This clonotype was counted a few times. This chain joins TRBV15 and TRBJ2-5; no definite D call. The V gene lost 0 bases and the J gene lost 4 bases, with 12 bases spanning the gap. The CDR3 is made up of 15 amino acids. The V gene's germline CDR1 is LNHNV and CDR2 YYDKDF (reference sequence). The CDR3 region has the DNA TGTGCCACCAGCAGAGATAGGGCTAGTGGAGAGACCCAGTACTTC. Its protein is CATSRDRASGETQYF.

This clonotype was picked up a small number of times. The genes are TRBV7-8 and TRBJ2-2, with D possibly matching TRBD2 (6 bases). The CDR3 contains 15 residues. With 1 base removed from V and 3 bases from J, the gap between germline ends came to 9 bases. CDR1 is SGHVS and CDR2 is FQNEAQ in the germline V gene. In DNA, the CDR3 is TGTGCCAGCAGCTTAGACGGGAGTTACACCGGGGAGCTGTTTTTT. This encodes CASSLDGSYTGELFF.

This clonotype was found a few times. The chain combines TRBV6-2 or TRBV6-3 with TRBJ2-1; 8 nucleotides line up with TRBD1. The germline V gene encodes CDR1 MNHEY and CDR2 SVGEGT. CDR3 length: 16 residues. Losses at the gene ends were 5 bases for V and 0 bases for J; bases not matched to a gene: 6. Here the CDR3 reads CASSDPGGRSYNEQFF. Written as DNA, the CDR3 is TGTGCCAGCAGTGACCCAGGGGGCCGCTCCTACAATGAGCAGTTCTTC.

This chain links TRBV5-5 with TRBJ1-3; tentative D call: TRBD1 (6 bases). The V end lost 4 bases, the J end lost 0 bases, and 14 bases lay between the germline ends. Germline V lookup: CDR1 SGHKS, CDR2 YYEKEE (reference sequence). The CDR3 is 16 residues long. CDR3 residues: CASSAGGPLSGNTIYF. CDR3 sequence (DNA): TGTGCCAGCAGCGCCGGGGGGCCCCTCTCTGGAAACACCATATATTTT.

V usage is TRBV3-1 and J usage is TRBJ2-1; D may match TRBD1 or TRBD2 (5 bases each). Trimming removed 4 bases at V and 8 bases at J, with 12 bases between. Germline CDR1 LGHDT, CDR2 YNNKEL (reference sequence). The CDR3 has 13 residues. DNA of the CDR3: TGTGCCAGCAGCCCAGACCGGGACCATGAGCAGTTCTTC. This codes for CASSPDRDHEQFF.

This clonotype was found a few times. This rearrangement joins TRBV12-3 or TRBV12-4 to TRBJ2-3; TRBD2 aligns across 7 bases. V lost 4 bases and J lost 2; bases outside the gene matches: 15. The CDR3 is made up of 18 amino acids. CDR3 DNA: TGTGCCAGCAGTTGGGGTCGGGGGGATCGTCTGAACACAGATACGCAGTATTTT. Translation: CASSWGRGDRLNTDTQYF.

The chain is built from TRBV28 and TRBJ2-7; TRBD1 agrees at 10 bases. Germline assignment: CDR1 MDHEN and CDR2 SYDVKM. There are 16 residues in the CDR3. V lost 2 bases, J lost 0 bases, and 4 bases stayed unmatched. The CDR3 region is CASSLPGQGFSYEQYF. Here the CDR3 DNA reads TGTGCCAGCAGTTTACCGGGACAGGGGTTCTCCTACGAGCAGTACTTC.

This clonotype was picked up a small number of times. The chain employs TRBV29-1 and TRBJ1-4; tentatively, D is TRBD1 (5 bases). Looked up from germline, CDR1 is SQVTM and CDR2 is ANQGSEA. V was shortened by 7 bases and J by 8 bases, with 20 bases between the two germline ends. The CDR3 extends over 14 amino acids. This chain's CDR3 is CSASVSTDGEKLFF. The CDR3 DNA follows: TGCAGCGCTAGCGTTTCGACAGATGGGGAAAAACTGTTTTTT.

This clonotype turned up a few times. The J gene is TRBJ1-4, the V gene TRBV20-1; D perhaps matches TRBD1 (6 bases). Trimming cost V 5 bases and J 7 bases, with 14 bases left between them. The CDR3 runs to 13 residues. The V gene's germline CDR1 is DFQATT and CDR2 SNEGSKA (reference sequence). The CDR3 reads CSADARGGEKLFF. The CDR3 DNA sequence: TGCAGTGCTGATGCCAGGGGCGGTGAAAAACTGTTTTTT.

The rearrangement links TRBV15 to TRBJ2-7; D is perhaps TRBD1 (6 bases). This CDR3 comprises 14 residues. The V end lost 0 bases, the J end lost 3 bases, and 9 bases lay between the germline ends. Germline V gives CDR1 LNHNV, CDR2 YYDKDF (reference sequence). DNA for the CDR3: TGTGCCACCAGCAGAGATAAGGGGGTCTACGAGCAGTACTTC. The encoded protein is CATSRDKGVYEQYF.

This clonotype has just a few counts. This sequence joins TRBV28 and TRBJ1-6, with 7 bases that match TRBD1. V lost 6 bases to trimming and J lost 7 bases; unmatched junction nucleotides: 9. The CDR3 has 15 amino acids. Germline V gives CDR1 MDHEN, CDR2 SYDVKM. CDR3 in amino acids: CASRNWGTVNSPLHF. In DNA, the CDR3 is TGTGCCAGCAGGAACTGGGGGACAGTGAATTCACCCCTCCACTTT.

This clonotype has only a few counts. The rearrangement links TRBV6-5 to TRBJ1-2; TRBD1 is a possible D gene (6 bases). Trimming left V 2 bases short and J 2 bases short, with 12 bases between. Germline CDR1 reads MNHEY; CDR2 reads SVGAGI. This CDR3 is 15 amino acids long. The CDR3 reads CASSYTTGRNYGYTF. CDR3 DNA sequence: TGTGCCAGCAGTTACACAACAGGGAGGAACTATGGCTACACCTTC.

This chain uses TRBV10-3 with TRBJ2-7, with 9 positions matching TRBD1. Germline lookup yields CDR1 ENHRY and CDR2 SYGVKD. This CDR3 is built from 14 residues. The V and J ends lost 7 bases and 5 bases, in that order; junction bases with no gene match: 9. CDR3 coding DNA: TGTGCCATCAAGGCGACAGGGGGGAGGGACGAGCAGTACTTC. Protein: CAIKATGGRDEQYF.

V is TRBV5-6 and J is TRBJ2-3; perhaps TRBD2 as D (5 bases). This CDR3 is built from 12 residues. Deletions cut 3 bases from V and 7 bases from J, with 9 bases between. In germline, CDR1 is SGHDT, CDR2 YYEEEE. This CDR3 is CASSYSGNTQYF. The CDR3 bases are TGTGCCAGCAGCTATTCGGGAAATACGCAGTATTTT.

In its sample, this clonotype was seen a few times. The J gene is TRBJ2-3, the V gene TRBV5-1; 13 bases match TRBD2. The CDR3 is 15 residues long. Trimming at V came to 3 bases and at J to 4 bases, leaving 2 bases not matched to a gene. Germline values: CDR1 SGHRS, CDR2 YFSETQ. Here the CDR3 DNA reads TGCGCCAGCAGCTGGACTAGCGGGGGTCCAGATACGCAGTATTTT. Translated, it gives CASSWTSGGPDTQYF.

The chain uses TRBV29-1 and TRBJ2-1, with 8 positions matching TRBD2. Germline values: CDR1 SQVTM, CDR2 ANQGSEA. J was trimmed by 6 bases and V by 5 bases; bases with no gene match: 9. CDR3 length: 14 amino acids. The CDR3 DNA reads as TGCAGCGTTAAACCGGGACTAGGAGGCAATGAGCAGTTCTTC. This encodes CSVKPGLGGNEQFF.

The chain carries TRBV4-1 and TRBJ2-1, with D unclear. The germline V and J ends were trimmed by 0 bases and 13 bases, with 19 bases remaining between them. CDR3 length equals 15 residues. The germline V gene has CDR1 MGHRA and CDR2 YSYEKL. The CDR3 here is CASSQDYPGLAEQFF. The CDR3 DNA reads TGCGCCAGCAGCCAAGATTACCCAGGTTTAGCTGAACAGTTCTTC.

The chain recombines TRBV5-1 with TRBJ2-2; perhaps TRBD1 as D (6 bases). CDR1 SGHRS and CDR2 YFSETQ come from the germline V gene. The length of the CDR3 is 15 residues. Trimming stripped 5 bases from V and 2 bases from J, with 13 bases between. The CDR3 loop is CASSQGRTNTGELFF. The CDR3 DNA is TGCGCCAGCAGTCAGGGGCGGACAAACACCGGGGAGCTGTTTTTT.